By share of the sample, the clone carrying this T cell receptor (beta chain) is medium-sized. The antigen remains undetermined. Since the library was made to target alpha chains, this beta chain is a stray read and its abundance is not meaningful. TCRdb recomputed calls from the 5' RACE reads with MiXCR, one row per CDR3 protein. Of several thousand distinct CDR3 sequences listed, 14% to 15% are singletons. The sample comes from a study of spatial heterogeneity in lung cancer. CDR1 is KGHSH, CDR2 LQKENI, per germline. This CDR3 has 16 amino acids. The V gene end was trimmed by 6 bases and the J gene end by 6 bases; junction bases not matched to a gene: 8. General observations from the study: Tracking of tumor mutation counts was seen in expanded intratumoral alpha and beta TCR counts.

The time point here: sample taken at primary tumor resection. This specimen was lung tumor tissue, taken at surgery. The chain joins TRBV18 to TRBJ2-3, with 14 bases matching TRBD2. This TCR derives from a female donor with early-stage non-small cell lung cancer. CDR3 DNA sequence: TGTGCCAGCTCGCCGAGGACTAGCGGGGGGCTCGATACGCAGTATTTT. Translating it yields CASSPRTSGGLDTQYF. The entire variable domain, with the rest obtained from reference TRBV18 and TRBJ2-3, is as follows: NAGVMQNPRHLVRRRGQEARLRCSPMKGHSHVYWYRQLPEEGLKFMVYLQKENIIDESGMPKERFSAEFPKEGPSILRIQQVVRGDSAAYFCASSPRTSGGLDTQYFGPGTRLTVL.